The 27 T cell receptor beta chains in this list originate from one sample, sequenced in a study of T cells in Graves' hyperthyroidism and ophthalmopathy. TCR beta CDR3 regions were amplified from RNA transcripts. First-round RT-PCR of the TCR CDR3 relied on the HTBI primer set. One entry per CDR3 protein, called by TCRdb with MiXCR from the multiplex PCR reads. The sample holds around 720,000 distinct CDR3 sequences, about a third seen once. Sequences were obtained from blood. The source of these receptors is a middle-aged woman with Graves' hyperthyroidism.

J is TRBJ2-3 and V is TRBV5-4, with TRBD2 matching over 7 bases. CDR1 SGHNT and CDR2 YYREEE come from the germline V gene (reference sequence). The CDR3 has 13 amino acids. J was trimmed by 2 bases and V by 7 bases; bases with no gene match: 4. CDR3 nucleotides: TGTGCCAGCGCTAGCGGATACACAGATACGCAGTATTTT. It encodes CASASGYTDTQYF.

There are many counts of this clonotype. The chain uses TRBV10-3 and TRBJ1-5; no firm D call. Germline loops: CDR1 ENHRY, CDR2 SYGVKD. V shed 4 bases and J shed 1 base, with 11 bases lying between them. This CDR3 comprises 15 residues. The CDR3 DNA sequence: TGTGCCATCAGTGGACGAGCAGACAGCAATCAGCCCCAGCATTTT. Protein: CAISGRADSNQPQHF.

The chain employs TRBV4-2 and TRBJ2-5, with 8 bases matching TRBD1. The V and J ends lost 2 bases and 6 bases, in that order; junction bases with no gene match: 11. Germline loops: CDR1 LGHNA, CDR2 YNFKEQ. The CDR3 runs 16 residues. CDR3 sequence: CASSQRTGPLSKTQYF. CDR3 DNA: TGTGCCAGCAGCCAACGGACAGGGCCGCTTTCGAAGACCCAGTACTTC.

The V call is TRBV19, the J call TRBJ1-1; possible D gene TRBD1, 5 bases. This CDR3 is built from 14 residues. Trimming removed 9 bases at V and 5 bases at J, with 19 bases between. The germline V gene encodes CDR1 LNHDA and CDR2 SQIVND (reference sequence). This CDR3 is CASSPAAEGTEAFF. The CDR3 DNA reads TGTGCCAGCTCACCCGCCGCAGAGGGGACTGAAGCTTTCTTT.

This clonotype was detected only a few times. The V gene is TRBV12-3 or TRBV12-4, the J gene TRBJ2-2; possibly TRBD2 for D (6 bases). V lost 6 bases and J 6 bases, leaving 20 bases between the germline ends. The CDR3 covers 16 residues. The DNA of the CDR3 is TGTGCCAGCAGCTCAGCGGGTCTAGCAGGCGCCGGGGAGCTGTTTTTT. Translated, it gives CASSSAGLAGAGELFF.

This clonotype has more than one count but fewer than ten. The chain carries TRBV11-2 and TRBJ1-2, with 7 bases identical to TRBD1. Germline lookup yields CDR1 SGHAT and CDR2 FQNNGV. Losses at the gene ends were 0 bases for V and 10 bases for J; bases not matched to a gene: 11. The CDR3 runs 15 residues. CDR3 sequence reads: CASSLDEGGQLVYTF. CDR3 nucleotides: TGTGCCAGCAGCTTAGATGAGGGGGGACAGTTAGTCTACACCTTC.

This clonotype was counted at least ten times. V gene TRBV7-9 combines with J gene TRBJ1-2, with D maybe TRBD1 (5 bases). Trimming pared 1 base from V and 5 bases from J, leaving 8 bases between. There are 13 residues in the CDR3. Germline V CDR1 and CDR2: SEHNR, FQNEAQ (reference sequence). The CDR3 coding sequence is TGTGCCAGCAGCTTAGTGTCAGGGTATGGCTACACCTTC. Translated, it gives CASSLVSGYGYTF.

The CDR3 region has the DNA TGTGCCAGCAGCGAGGGTAGCGGGACCCGCTCCTACGAGCAGTACTTC. Residues: CASSEGSGTRSYEQYF. This chain uses TRBV7-9 with TRBJ2-7; 8 bases align to TRBD2. V shed 5 bases, J shed 0 bases, and the junction held 9 bases outside the gene matches. The CDR3 is made up of 16 amino acids. CDR1 is SEHNR, CDR2 FQNEAQ, per germline (reference sequence). The full variable domain, in which reference TRBV7-9 and TRBJ2-7 provide the parts outside the CDR3, is DTGVSQNPRHKITKRGQNVTFRCDPISEHNRLYWYRQTLGQGPEFLTYFQNEAQLEKSRLLSDRFSAERPKGSFSTLEIQRTEQGDSAMYLCASSEGSGTRSYEQYFGPGTRLTVT.

This chain uses TRBV12-3 or TRBV12-4 with TRBJ1-2, with TRBD1 matching 7 bases. CDR3 length equals 13 residues. The V gene end was trimmed by 8 bases and the J gene end by 7 bases; junction bases not matched to a gene: 10. CDR3 loop: CASGRGLASGYTF. The CDR3, as DNA: TGTGCCAGCGGGAGGGGGCTAGCGAGTGGCTACACCTTC.

The gene calls are TRBV19 and TRBJ1-2, with D possibly TRBD1 on 6 matching bases. Germline CDR1 and CDR2: LNHDA and SQIVND (reference sequence). Trimming left V 5 bases short and J 8 bases short, with 15 bases between. The CDR3 totals 13 residues. CDR3 sequence: CASSPQGEGGYTF. The CDR3 DNA sequence: TGTGCCAGTAGTCCACAGGGAGAGGGCGGCTACACCTTC.

This clonotype was recorded once. The chain employs TRBV11-2 and TRBJ1-1; TRBD1 might be the D (5 bases). CDR3 length: 12 residues. Trimming took 2 bases from V and 10 from J, leaving 11 bases between them. Germline CDR1 and CDR2: SGHAT and FQNNGV. The CDR3 DNA is TGTGCCAGCAGCTTACGGGGCGGCGGAGCTTTCTTT. This sequence encodes CASSLRGGGAFF.

This clonotype was detected ten times or more. This chain connects TRBV10-3 to TRBJ1-1; D remains ambiguous. The CDR3 length is 14 residues. V lost 10 bases and J lost 10, with 25 bases in between. Germline CDR1 reads ENHRY; CDR2 reads SYGVKD. The CDR3, as DNA: TGTGCCACCGATTCTTCCAAGGAGAGTAGGAGAGCTTTCTTT. Translated: CATDSSKESRRAFF.

The chain links TRBV7-2 to TRBJ2-5; TRBD2 is a possible D gene (5 bases). This CDR3 has 15 residues. The ends were cut back, 4 bases at V and 5 bases at J, with 17 bases in the middle. Germline V lookup: CDR1 SGHTA, CDR2 FQGNSA. CDR3 sequence (DNA): TGTGCCAGCAGCTCCTACCCTCGGACTGATGAGACCCAGTACTTC. Translating gives CASSSYPRTDETQYF.

This clonotype has just a few counts. The chain uses TRBV7-3 and TRBJ2-5; TRBD1 matches 10 bases. Germline-derived CDR1 and CDR2 are SGHTA and FQGTGA. The J segment lost 0 bases and the V segment lost 5 bases, leaving 6 bases of the junction unmatched. This CDR3 has 16 residues. CDR3 residues: CASSVGQGRYQETQYF. The CDR3 nucleotides are TGTGCCAGCAGCGTGGGACAGGGGCGGTACCAAGAGACCCAGTACTTC.

The rearrangement joins TRBV2 to TRBJ1-2; 9 bases match TRBD1. Germline assignment: CDR1 SNHLY and CDR2 FYNNEI. The CDR3 is made up of 17 amino acids. Germline trimming cut 2 bases from V and 5 bases from J; bases unmatched to any gene: 12. The CDR3 DNA follows: TGTGCCAGCAGTGAATTTTGGACAGGGGCTGAGGCGTATGGCTACACCTTC. Its protein product is CASSEFWTGAEAYGYTF.

The V call is TRBV19, the J call TRBJ2-3; D perhaps matches TRBD2 (6 bases). The germline V and J ends were trimmed by 4 bases and 1 base, with 12 bases remaining between them. This CDR3 region has 15 residues. Germline CDR1 LNHDA, CDR2 SQIVND (reference sequence). DNA of the CDR3: TGTGCCAGTAGTAGAGAGGCTAGCGGCACAGATACGCAGTATTTT. The encoded protein is CASSREASGTDTQYF.

This clonotype appeared many times. This chain connects TRBV7-2 to TRBJ2-2; D may match TRBD1 or TRBD2 (7 bases each). Trimming stripped 5 bases from V and 4 bases from J, with 11 bases between. Germline V gene lookup returns CDR1 SGHTA and CDR2 FQGNSA. The CDR3 runs to 14 residues. The CDR3 spells CASSSRGGTGELFF. CDR3 bases: TGTGCCAGCAGCAGCAGGGGGGGCACCGGGGAGCTGTTTTTT.

The rearrangement joins TRBV5-6 to TRBJ1-1, with D uncertain. CDR3 length: 14 residues. The V gene's germline CDR1 is SGHDT and CDR2 YYEEEE. Trimming left V 2 bases short and J 1 base short, with 9 bases between. The CDR3 region is CASSFAGWNTEAFF. DNA for the CDR3: TGTGCCAGCAGCTTTGCGGGGTGGAACACTGAAGCTTTCTTT.

A note on this clonotype: A much larger clone lies one base from this, so it may be a read error. The chain carries TRBV7-9 and TRBJ2-7; TRBD2 matches 10 bases. Germline V gene sequence: CDR1 SEHNR, CDR2 FQNEAQ (reference sequence). This CDR3 has 15 amino acids. Here the CDR3 DNA reads TGTGCCAGCAGCCGCGGGACTAGCGATACCTACGAGCAGTGCTTC. Translation gives CASSRGTSDTYEQCF.

Worth noting for this clonotype: One junction end does not reproduce the germline sequence, and a read error may be involved. The chain links TRBV5-1 to TRBJ2-7; TRBD2 is a possible D gene (5 bases). The DNA end is more similar to TRBJ2-1, so the J call may be wrong. The CDR3 totals 14 residues. Germline CDR1 and CDR2: SGHRS and YFSETQ. CDR3 in amino acids: CASSLQSGSNQQFF. The CDR3 DNA reads TGCGCCAGCAGCCTCCAGTCGGGGAGCAATCAGCAGTTCTTC.

The CDR3 sequence: CASSPPGRDEAFF. The CDR3, as DNA: TGTGCCAGCAGCCCCCCTGGCCGGGATGAAGCTTTCTTT. The rearrangement links TRBV7-2 to TRBJ1-1; D call uncertain. Trimming pared 5 bases from V and 7 bases from J, leaving 14 bases between. This CDR3 comprises 13 residues. In germline, CDR1 is SGHTA, CDR2 FQGNSA.

This clonotype was detected ten times or more. The rearrangement uses TRBV4-1 and TRBJ2-7, with 7 bases identical to TRBD1. The CDR3 is 15 residues long. The trim removed 0 bases at V and 4 bases at J, leaving 6 bases unmatched. From germline, CDR1 is MGHRA and CDR2 YSYEKL. CDR3 sequence (DNA): TGCGCCAGCAGCCAAGAAGAGGGGGCCTGGTACGAGCAGTACTTC. Translated, it gives CASSQEEGAWYEQYF.

This clonotype was counted ten times or more. The chain links TRBV5-1 to TRBJ1-2; 7 bases line up with TRBD1. The CDR3 contains 14 residues. V dropped 0 bases and J dropped 6; count of bases not matched to a gene: 5. Germline V lookup: CDR1 SGHRS, CDR2 YFSETQ. The CDR3 reads CASSLATGQNGYTF. CDR3 nucleotide sequence: TGCGCCAGCAGCTTGGCAACGGGACAGAATGGCTACACCTTC.

This clonotype was counted a few times. CDR3 in amino acids: CASSTGTGVYPLHF. The DNA for the CDR3 is TGTGCCAGCAGTACCGGGACAGGGGTGTACCCCCTCCACTTT. This sequence joins TRBV6-5 and TRBJ1-6; 10 nucleotides align to TRBD1. The V segment lost 5 bases and the J segment 13 bases; nucleotides outside the gene matches: 8. CDR3 length: 14 amino acids. Germline CDR1 MNHEY, CDR2 SVGAGI.

The V call is TRBV5-1, the J call TRBJ2-2; the D gene is possibly TRBD1 (6 bases). In germline, CDR1 is SGHRS, CDR2 YFSETQ. The V gene lost 7 bases and the J gene lost 5 bases, with 21 bases spanning the gap. The CDR3 runs 16 residues. The CDR3 DNA follows: TGCGCCAGCCGGGCTGGGAACCCCAGGGGAACCGGGGAGCTGTTTTTT. Residues: CASRAGNPRGTGELFF.

On this clonotype itself: A much larger clonotype is one base distant, so this may be a read error. The rearrangement joins TRBV10-3 to TRBJ1-1; 12 bases are shared with TRBD1. The germline V gene encodes CDR1 ENHRY and CDR2 SYGVKD. V lost 5 bases, J lost 10 bases, and 5 bases stayed unmatched. This CDR3 has 13 residues. This CDR3 reads CAISSGQGAGAFF. The CDR3 bases are TGTGCCATCAGTTCGGGACAGGGGGCAGGAGCTTTCTTT.

The V call is TRBV6-1, the J call TRBJ2-7; 7 bases line up with TRBD1. The V and J ends lost 8 bases and 7 bases, in that order; junction bases with no gene match: 11. The CDR3 contains 13 residues. In germline, CDR1 is MNHNS, CDR2 SASEGT. In DNA, the CDR3 is TGTGCCAGCCAAGTATACAGGGGTGGAGAGCAGTACTTC. It codes for CASQVYRGGEQYF.